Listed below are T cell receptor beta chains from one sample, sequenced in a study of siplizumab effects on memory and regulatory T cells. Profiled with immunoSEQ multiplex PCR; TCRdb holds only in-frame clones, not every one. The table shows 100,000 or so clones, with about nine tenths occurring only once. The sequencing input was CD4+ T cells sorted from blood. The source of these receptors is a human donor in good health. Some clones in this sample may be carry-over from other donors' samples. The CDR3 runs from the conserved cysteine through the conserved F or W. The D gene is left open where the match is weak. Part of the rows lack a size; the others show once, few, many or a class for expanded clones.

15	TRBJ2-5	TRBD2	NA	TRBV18	CASSLRGLAGETQYF	TGTGCCAGCTCACTTAGGGGACTAGCAGGGGAGACCCAGTACTTC
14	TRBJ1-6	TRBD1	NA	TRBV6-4	CASSAGQGDSPLHF	TGTGCCAGCAGTGCCGGACAGGGGGATTCACCCCTCCACTTT
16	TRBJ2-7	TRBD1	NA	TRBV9	CASSVTPGQGADEQYF	TGTGCCAGCAGCGTCACCCCGGGACAGGGGGCCGACGAGCAGTACTTC
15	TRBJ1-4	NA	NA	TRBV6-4	CASSDRGEVGEKLFF	TGTGCCAGCAGTGATAGAGGGGAGGTTGGTGAAAAACTGTTTTTT
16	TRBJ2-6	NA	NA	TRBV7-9	CASSLAETPGANVLTF	TGTGCCAGCAGCTTAGCGGAGACTCCTGGGGCCAACGTCCTGACTTTC
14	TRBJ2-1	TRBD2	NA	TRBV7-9	CASSLAGESIEQFF	TGTGCCAGCAGCCTAGCGGGAGAATCCATTGAGCAGTTCTTC
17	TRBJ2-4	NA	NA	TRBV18	CASSPLPSPNGGNIQYF	TGTGCCAGCTCACCACTCCCTAGCCCTAATGGAGGAAACATTCAGTACTTC
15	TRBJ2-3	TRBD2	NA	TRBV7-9	CASSATSGSTDTQYF	TGTGCCAGCAGCGCGACTAGCGGGAGTACAGATACGCAGTATTTT
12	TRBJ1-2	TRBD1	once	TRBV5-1	CATRQGNYGYTF	TGCGCCACCCGACAGGGGAACTATGGCTACACCTTC
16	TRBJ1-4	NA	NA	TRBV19	CASSVLYIPTKEKLFF	TGTGCCAGTAGTGTCCTATACATTCCAACAAAGGAAAAACTGTTTTTT
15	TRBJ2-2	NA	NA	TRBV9	CASSDWGSATGELFF	TGTGCCAGCAGCGATTGGGGGTCTGCCACCGGGGAGCTGTTTTTT
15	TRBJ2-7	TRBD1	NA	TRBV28	CASSPGTGGPYEQYF	TGTGCCAGCAGCCCCGGGACAGGGGGTCCCTACGAGCAGTACTTC
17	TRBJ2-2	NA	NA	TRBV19	CASSIRGGAGGTGELFF	TGTGCCAGTAGTATAAGGGGCGGAGCCGGGGGTACCGGGGAGCTGTTTTTT
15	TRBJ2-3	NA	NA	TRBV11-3	CASSLGSTITDTQYF	TGTGCCAGCAGCTTAGGGAGCACTATCACAGATACGCAGTATTTT
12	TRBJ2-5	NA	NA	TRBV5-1	CASSLGKETQYF	TGCGCCAGCAGCTTGGGGAAGGAGACCCAGTACTTC
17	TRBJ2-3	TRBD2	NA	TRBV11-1	CASSSGLAGDRADTQYF	TGTGCCAGCAGCTCGGGACTAGCGGGGGATAGGGCAGATACGCAGTATTTT
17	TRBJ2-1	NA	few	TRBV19	CASSIRMRSSSYNEQFF	TGTGCCAGTAGTATCCGAATGCGCTCGAGCTCCTACAATGAGCAGTTCTTC
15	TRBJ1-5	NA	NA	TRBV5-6	CASSFSWTGNQPQHF	TGTGCCAGCAGCTTCTCCTGGACCGGCAATCAGCCCCAGCATTTT
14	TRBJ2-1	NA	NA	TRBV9	CASSVRWENNEQFF	TGTGCCAGCAGCGTAAGATGGGAGAACAATGAGCAGTTCTTC
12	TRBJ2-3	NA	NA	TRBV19	CASSNGGLGRYF	TGTGCCAGTAGTAATGGGGGTCTAGGGAGGTATTTT
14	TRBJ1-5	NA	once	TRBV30	CAWSVSVRDQPQHF	TGTGCCTGGAGTGTATCGGTCAGGGATCAGCCCCAGCATTTT
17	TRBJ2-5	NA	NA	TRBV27	CASSSTTRGGFRETQYF	TGTGCCAGCAGTTCAACGACAAGAGGGGGTTTTCGGGAGACCCAGTACTTC
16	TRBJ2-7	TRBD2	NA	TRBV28	CASSLLTSGTIYEQYF	TGTGCCAGCAGTTTACTTACCAGCGGGACTATCTACGAGCAGTACTTC
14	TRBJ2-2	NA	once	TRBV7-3	CASSFNRDTGELFF	TGTGCCAGCAGCTTCAACAGGGACACCGGGGAGCTGTTTTTT
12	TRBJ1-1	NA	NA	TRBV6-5	CASSFKDTEAFF	TGTGCCAGCAGCTTCAAAGACACTGAAGCTTTCTTT
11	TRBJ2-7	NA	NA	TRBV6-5	CASSEGLSEYF	TGTGCCAGCAGTGAAGGCCTTAGTGAGTACTTC
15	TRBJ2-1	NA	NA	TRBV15	CATSRDLEVVNEQFF	TGTGCCACCAGCAGAGATCTAGAAGTAGTTAATGAGCAGTTCTTC
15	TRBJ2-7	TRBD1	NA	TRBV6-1	CASSDRTGKSYEQYF	TGTGCCAGCAGTGACCGGACAGGAAAGTCATACGAGCAGTACTTC
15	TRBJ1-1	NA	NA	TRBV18	CASSPSRQLNTEAFF	TGTGCCAGCTCACCTAGCCGACAGCTGAACACTGAAGCTTTCTTT
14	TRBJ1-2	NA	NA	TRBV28	CASTFEQGRYGYTF	TGTGCCAGCACCTTTGAGCAGGGTCGTTATGGCTACACCTTC
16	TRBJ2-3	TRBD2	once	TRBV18	CASSPFGLAGTDTQYF	TGTGCCAGCTCACCCTTCGGACTAGCGGGCACAGATACGCAGTATTTT
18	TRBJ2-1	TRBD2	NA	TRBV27	CASSLGASGLSSYNEQFF	TGTGCCAGCAGTTTAGGGGCTAGCGGCCTAAGCTCCTACAATGAGCAGTTCTTC
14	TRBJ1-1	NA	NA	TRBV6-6	CASTSTGSSTEAFF	TGTGCCAGCACCTCAACAGGGTCGTCCACTGAAGCTTTCTTT
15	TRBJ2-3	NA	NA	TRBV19	CASSISAGLTDTQYF	TGTGCCAGTAGTATCTCAGCAGGACTCACAGATACGCAGTATTTT
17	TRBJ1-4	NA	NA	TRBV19	CASSPLGLSATNEKLFF	TGTGCCAGTAGTCCACTGGGCCTCTCGGCCACTAATGAAAAACTGTTTTTT
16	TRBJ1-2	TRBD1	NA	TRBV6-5	CASSYQGTGVNYGYTF	TGTGCCAGCAGTTACCAGGGGACAGGCGTTAACTATGGCTACACCTTC
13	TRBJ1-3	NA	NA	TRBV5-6	CASKGVSGNTIYF	TGTGCCAGTAAAGGGGTGTCCGGAAACACCATATATTTT
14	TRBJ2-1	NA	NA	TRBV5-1	CASSLGGLNPNQFF	TGCGCCAGCAGCTTGGGAGGACTGAACCCAAACCAGTTCTTC
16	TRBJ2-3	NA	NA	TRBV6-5	CASSYSTPPGRDTQYF	TGTGCCAGCAGTTACTCGACCCCTCCGGGGCGAGATACGCAGTATTTT
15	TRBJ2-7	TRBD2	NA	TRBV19	CASSTVAGGVSEQYF	TGTGCCAGTAGTACTGTAGCGGGAGGAGTGAGTGAGCAGTACTTC
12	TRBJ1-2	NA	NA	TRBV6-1	CASSELYYGYTF	TGTGCCAGCAGTGAACTCTATTATGGCTACACCTTC